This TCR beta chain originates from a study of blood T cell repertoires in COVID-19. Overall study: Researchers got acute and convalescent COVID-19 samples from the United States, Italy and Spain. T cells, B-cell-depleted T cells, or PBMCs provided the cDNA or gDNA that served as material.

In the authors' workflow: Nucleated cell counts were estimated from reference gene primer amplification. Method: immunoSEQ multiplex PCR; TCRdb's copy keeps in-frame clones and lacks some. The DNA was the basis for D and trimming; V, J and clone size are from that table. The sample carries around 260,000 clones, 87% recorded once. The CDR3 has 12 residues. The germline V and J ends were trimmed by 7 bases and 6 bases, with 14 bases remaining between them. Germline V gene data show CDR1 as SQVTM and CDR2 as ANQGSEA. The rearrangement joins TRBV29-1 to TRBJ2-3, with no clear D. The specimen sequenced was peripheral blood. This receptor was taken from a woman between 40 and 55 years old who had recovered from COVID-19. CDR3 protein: CSATQAADTQYF. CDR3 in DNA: TGCAGCGCCACCCAGGCCGCCGATACGCAGTATTTT.